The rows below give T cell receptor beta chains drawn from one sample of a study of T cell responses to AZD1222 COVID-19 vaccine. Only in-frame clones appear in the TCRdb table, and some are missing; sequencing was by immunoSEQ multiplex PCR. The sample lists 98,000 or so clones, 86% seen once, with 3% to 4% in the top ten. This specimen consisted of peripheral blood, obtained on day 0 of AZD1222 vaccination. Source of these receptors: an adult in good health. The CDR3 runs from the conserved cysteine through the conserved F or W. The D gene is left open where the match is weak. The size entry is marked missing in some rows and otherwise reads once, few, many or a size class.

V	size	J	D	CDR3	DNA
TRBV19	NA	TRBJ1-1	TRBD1	CASRTFRQGFSTEAFF	TGTGCCAGTAGGACCTTCAGACAGGGTTTTTCCACTGAAGCTTTCTTT
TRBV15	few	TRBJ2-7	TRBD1	CATSRGTGGLGSYEQYF	TGTGCCACCAGCAGAGGGACAGGGGGCTTAGGCTCCTACGAGCAGTACTTC
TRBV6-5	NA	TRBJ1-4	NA	CASRSTDATNEKLFF	TGTGCCAGCAGATCCACGGATGCAACTAATGAAAAACTGTTTTTT
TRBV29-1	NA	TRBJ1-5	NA	CSDPGVYSNQPQHF	TGCAGCGATCCAGGAGTTTATAGCAATCAGCCCCAGCATTTT
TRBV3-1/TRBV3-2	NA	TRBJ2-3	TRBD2	CASSPLAGPTDTQYF	TGTGCCAGCAGCCCGCTAGCGGGGCCCACAGATACGCAGTATTTT
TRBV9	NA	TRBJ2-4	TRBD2	CASSVDSGVEGAKNIQYF	TGTGCCAGCAGCGTAGATAGCGGGGTGGAAGGGGCCAAAAACATTCAGTACTTC
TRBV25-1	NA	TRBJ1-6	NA	CASSDPGSGLSPLHF	TGTGCCAGCAGTGACCCGGGATCGGGCCTTTCACCCCTCCACTTT
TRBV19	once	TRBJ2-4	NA	CASRDIAKNIQYF	TGTGCCAGTAGGGACATAGCCAAAAACATTCAGTACTTC
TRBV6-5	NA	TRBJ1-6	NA	CASSYYGQYNSPLHF	TGTGCCAGCAGTTACTACGGACAGTATAATTCACCCCTCCACTTT
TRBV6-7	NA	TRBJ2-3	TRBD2	CASSYDPGVAGMSDTQYF	TGTGCCAGCAGTTACGATCCGGGGGTAGCGGGTATGTCGGATACGCAGTATTTT
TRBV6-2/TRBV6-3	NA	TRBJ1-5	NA	CASSRQGVAQPQHF	TGTGCCAGCAGTCGTCAGGGAGTGGCTCAGCCCCAGCATTTT
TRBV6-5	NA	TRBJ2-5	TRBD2	CASSSQLAGGRETQYF	TGTGCCAGCAGTTCCCAATTAGCGGGGGGGCGGGAGACCCAGTACTTC
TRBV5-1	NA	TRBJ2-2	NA	CASDLGTPRNTGELFF	TGCGCCAGCGATTTGGGGACACCGAGAAACACCGGGGAGCTGTTTTTT
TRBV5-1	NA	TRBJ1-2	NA	CASSQDSSYGYTF	TGCGCCAGCAGCCAGGACTCATCCTATGGCTACACCTTC
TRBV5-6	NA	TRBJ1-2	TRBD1	CASSMDRGRTNYGYTF	TGTGCCAGCAGCATGGACAGGGGGCGGACTAACTATGGCTACACCTTC
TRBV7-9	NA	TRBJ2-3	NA	CATEARNTDTQYF	TGTGCCACAGAGGCGCGGAACACAGATACGCAGTATTTT
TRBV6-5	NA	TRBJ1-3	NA	CASSLGGLSGNTIYF	TGTGCCAGCAGCTTAGGGGGGCTCTCTGGAAACACCATATATTTT
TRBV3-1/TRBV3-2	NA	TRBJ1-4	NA	CASSQALDRSNEKLFF	TGTGCCAGCAGCCAAGCGCTAGACAGGTCTAATGAAAAACTGTTTTTT
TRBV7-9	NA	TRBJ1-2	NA	CASSVTGYRYTF	TGTGCCAGCAGCGTAACAGGGTATCGCTACACCTTC
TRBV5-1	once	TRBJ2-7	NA	CASSLAVDSYEQYF	TGCGCCAGCAGCTTGGCCGTTGACTCCTACGAGCAGTACTTC
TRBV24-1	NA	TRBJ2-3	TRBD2	CATSDPGLAAEDTQYF	TGTGCCACCAGTGATCCGGGACTAGCGGCCGAAGATACGCAGTATTTT
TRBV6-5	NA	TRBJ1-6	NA	CASRGTATGSPLHF	TGTGCCAGCAGGGGAACAGCGACGGGTTCACCCCTCCACTTT
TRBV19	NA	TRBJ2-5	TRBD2	CASSSVTGGGETQYF	TGTGCCAGTAGTTCGGTCACTGGGGGGGGAGAGACCCAGTACTTC
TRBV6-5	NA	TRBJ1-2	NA	CATGRTYGYTF	TGTGCCACCGGGCGGACCTATGGCTACACCTTC
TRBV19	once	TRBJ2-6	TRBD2	CASSIAGGGAPGANVLTF	TGTGCCAGTAGTATCGCCGGCGGGGGGGCTCCTGGGGCCAACGTCCTGACTTTC
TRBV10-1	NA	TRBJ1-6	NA	CASSEQGPGSPLHF	TGCGCCAGCAGTGAGCAGGGGCCGGGATCACCCCTCCACTTT
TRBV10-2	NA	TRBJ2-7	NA	CASSELSSYEQYF	TGCGCCAGCAGTGAATTGTCTTCCTACGAGCAGTACTTC
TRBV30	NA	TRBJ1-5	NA	CAGSWDAYNQPQHF	TGTGCCGGGAGCTGGGACGCCTACAATCAGCCCCAGCATTTT
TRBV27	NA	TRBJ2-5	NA	CASRTEPQETQYF	TGTGCCAGCAGGACAGAGCCCCAAGAGACCCAGTACTTC
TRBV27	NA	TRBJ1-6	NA	CASSLRGARSPLHF	TGTGCCAGCAGTTTAAGGGGGGCTCGATCACCCCTCCACTTT
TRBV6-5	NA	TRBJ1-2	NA	CASSYAGEANYGYTF	TGTGCCAGCAGTTACGCGGGGGAAGCTAACTATGGCTACACCTTC
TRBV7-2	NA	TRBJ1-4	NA	CASSFGPREKLFF	TGTGCCAGCAGCTTTGGGCCGCGGGAAAAACTGTTTTTT
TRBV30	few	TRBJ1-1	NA	CAWHAPSRAFF	TGTGCCTGGCATGCACCTAGTCGGGCTTTCTTT
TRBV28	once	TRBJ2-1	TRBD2	CASSYIVAGGVYNEQFF	TGTGCCAGCAGTTACATAGTAGCGGGGGGGGTCTACAATGAGCAGTTCTTC
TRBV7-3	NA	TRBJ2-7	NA	CASSQGGGKYEQYF	TGTGCCAGCAGCCAAGGGGGAGGGAAGTACGAGCAGTACTTC
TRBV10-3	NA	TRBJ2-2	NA	CAISESGGLLFF	TGTGCCATCAGTGAGTCCGGGGGACTGCTGTTTTTT
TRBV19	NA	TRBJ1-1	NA	CASSTRRYTEAFF	TGTGCCAGTAGTACACGACGATACACTGAAGCTTTCTTT
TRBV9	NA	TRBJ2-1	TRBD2	CASNLAGGRNEQFF	TGTGCCAGCAACCTAGCGGGGGGGAGGAATGAGCAGTTCTTC
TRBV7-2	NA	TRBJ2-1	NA	CASSLVLGATAYNEQFF	TGTGCCAGCAGCTTAGTTTTAGGGGCTACGGCCTACAATGAGCAGTTCTTC
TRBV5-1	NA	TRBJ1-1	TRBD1	CASRGQMNTEAFF	TGCGCCAGCAGGGGACAGATGAACACTGAAGCTTTCTTT
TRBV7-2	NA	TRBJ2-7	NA	CASSFLTAYEQYF	TGTGCCAGCAGCTTTTTGACAGCCTACGAGCAGTACTTC
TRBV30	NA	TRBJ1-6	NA	CAWSPTRLSSYNSPLHF	TGTGCCTGGAGTCCTACCCGACTTAGCTCCTATAATTCACCCCTCCACTTT
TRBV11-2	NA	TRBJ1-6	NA	CASSLDGGPGSPLHF	TGTGCCAGCAGCTTAGACGGGGGCCCTGGTTCACCCCTCCACTTT
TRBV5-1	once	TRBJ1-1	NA	CASSLDGGLTEAFF	TGCGCCAGCAGCTTGGACGGAGGGCTCACTGAAGCTTTCTTT
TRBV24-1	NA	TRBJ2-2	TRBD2	CATGGANTGELFF	TGTGCCACCGGGGGGGCGAACACCGGGGAGCTGTTTTTT
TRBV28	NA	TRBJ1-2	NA	CASTTGVYGYTF	TGTGCCAGTACCACAGGAGTCTATGGCTACACCTTC
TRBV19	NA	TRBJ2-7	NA	CASSISQGGYEQYF	TGTGCCAGTAGTATTTCCCAGGGTGGGTACGAGCAGTACTTC
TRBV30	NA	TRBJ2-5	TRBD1	CAWRMTGPETQYF	TGTGCCTGGAGGATGACAGGGCCAGAGACCCAGTACTTC
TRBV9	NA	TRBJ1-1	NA	CASSVVGSTEAFF	TGTGCCAGCAGCGTAGTCGGGTCCACTGAAGCTTTCTTT
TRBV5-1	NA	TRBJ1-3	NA	CASSDAGAGNTIYF	TGCGCCAGCAGCGACGCAGGGGCGGGAAACACCATATATTTT
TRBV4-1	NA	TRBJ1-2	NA	CASRQTGNYGYTF	TGCGCCAGCAGACAAACAGGGAACTATGGCTACACCTTC
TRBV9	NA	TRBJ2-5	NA	CASSGTAGQETQYF	TGTGCCAGCAGCGGGACTGCAGGTCAAGAGACCCAGTACTTC
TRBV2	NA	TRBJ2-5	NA	CASMAGLNQETQYF	TGTGCCAGCATGGCGGGCCTTAACCAAGAGACCCAGTACTTC
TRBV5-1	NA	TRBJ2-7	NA	CASTDLRVGGYYEQYF	TGCGCCAGCACCGACCTAAGGGTGGGGGGCTACTACGAGCAGTACTTC